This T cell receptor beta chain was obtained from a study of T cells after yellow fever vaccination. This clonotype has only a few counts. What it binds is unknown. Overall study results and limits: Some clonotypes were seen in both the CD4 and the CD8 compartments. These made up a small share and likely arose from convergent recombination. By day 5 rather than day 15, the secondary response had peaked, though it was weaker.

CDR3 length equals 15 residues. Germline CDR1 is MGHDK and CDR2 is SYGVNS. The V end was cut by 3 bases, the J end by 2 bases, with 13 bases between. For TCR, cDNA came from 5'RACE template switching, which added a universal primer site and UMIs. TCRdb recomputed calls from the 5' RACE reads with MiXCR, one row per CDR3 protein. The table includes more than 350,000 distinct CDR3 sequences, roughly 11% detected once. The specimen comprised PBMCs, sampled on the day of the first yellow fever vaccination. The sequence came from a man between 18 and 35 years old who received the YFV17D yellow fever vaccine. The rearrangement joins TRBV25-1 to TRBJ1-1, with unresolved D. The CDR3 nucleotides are TGTGCCAGCAGTGACCCTTCGGACGGTAACACTGAAGCTTTCTTT. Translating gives CASSDPSDGNTEAFF. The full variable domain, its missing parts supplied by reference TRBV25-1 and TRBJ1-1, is EADIYQTPRYLVIGTGKKITLECSQTMGHDKMYWYQQDPGMELHLIHYSYGVNSTEKGDLSSESTVSRIRTEHFPLTLESARPSHTSQYLCASSDPSDGNTEAFFGQGTRLTVV.